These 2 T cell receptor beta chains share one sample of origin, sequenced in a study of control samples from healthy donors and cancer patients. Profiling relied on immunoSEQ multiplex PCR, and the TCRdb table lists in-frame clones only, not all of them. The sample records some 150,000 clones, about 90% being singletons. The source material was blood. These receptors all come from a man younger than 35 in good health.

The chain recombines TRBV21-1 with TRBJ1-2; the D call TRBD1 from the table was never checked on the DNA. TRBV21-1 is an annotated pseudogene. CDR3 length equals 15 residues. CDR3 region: CASSKEAGGLYGYTF. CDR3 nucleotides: TGTGCCAGCAGCAAAGAGGCAGGGGGGCTCTATGGCTACACCTTC.

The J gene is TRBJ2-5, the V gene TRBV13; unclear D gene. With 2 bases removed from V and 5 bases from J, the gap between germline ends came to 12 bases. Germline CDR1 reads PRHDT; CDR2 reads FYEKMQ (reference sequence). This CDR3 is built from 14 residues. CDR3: CASSLSAVWETQYF. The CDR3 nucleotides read TGTGCCAGCAGCTTATCAGCCGTTTGGGAGACCCAGTACTTC.